The rows below give T cell receptor beta chains drawn from one sample of a study of PD-1 blockade in mismatch repair-deficient tumors. Libraries were prepared by immunoSEQ multiplex PCR; TCRdb keeps only in-frame clonotypes and omits some of them. Altogether tens of thousands of clones are present, approximately 80% being singletons, with the ten largest covering around 5.5%. The sequences come from peripheral blood, collected 44 weeks after starting pembrolizumab. These receptors all stem from an adult with mismatch repair-deficient cancer. Each CDR3 is given with its conserved first and last residue. Clone size, where shown, is once, few, many, or a class for clones that have expanded.

v_call	clone_size	cdr3_aa
TRBV5-8	NA	CASSLGLAGGSRYNEQFF
TRBV7-3	NA	CASSLQGGSYEQYF
TRBV28	NA	CASRQQPSFQETQYF
TRBV27	NA	CASSFIGGDQPQHF
TRBV19	NA	CASRSGQGAGGYTF
TRBV7-9	NA	CASSSLAGEVTDTQYF
TRBV7-8	many	CASSFLVGTYGYTF
TRBV14	NA	CASSRLGTATYYGYTF
TRBV7-2	NA	CASSLVRQDQPQHF
TRBV20-1	few	CSADMPSGYTF
TRBV19	NA	CASSARLAGVGGELFF
TRBV7-9	NA	CARYMTGLPTYEQYF
TRBV2	NA	CASSIRNLGDEQFF
TRBV30	NA	CAWSVFSGSFEMNTEAFF
TRBV28	many	CASSLYQGFADTQYF
TRBV30	once	CAWSPGVYGRVNNEQFF
TRBV7-9	NA	CASSSVTGPGTTEAFF
TRBV5-1	NA	CASSLVAQNTEAFF
TRBV30	NA	CAWSTRTENREQFF
TRBV6-1	NA	CASSELRNANTEAFF
TRBV7-2	few	CASSLALGNYEQYF
TRBV29-1	once	CSVEGGLSGLADTQYF
TRBV19	NA	CASSIWGVSGELFF
TRBV5-4	NA	CASSLGSREQYF
TRBV23-1	NA	CASRLAAARPKVLSGYTF
TRBV11-2	NA	CASCFDGGSSYNEQFF
TRBV7-2	few	CASSSQSYRETEQFF
TRBV5-1	once	CASSLAAGATGTDTQYF
TRBV5-1	NA	CASSTWTSGRAGGNEQFF
TRBV30	NA	CASGQGYGYTF
TRBV5-4	NA	CASSRGGRDTEAFF
TRBV19	NA	CASSLSGSPTGELFF
TRBV14	NA	CASSQGGRGLTSSYNEQFF
TRBV25-1	few	CASMRGAEAFF
TRBV4-2	NA	CASSQDSGVGGELFF
TRBV29-1	NA	CSVEEGAGPHF
TRBV19	NA	CASSITGGTNEKLFF
TRBV6-6	NA	CASSYLDRAGYTF
TRBV19	NA	CASSERLAGVGEQYF
TRBV2	once	CASWASGSLLGYNEQFF
TRBV5-1	NA	CASSLALGRGGELFF
TRBV7-9	few	CASSKGLAGEQFF
TRBV2	NA	CASSRGTEAFF
TRBV15	NA	CATSRGGAYNEQFF
TRBV9	NA	CASSLGPRSSGNTIYF
TRBV7-6	NA	CASSSPLGLEQYF
TRBV5-1	NA	CASKIQDRNNEQFF
TRBV18	NA	CASSPGQDNQPQHF
TRBV6-1	NA	CASSERWVTYGYTF
TRBV6-1	NA	CASSEVAGGRSYNEQFF
TRBV5-8	NA	CASSLGTGGLYNEQFF
TRBV18	NA	CASSPDRVLNTGELFF
TRBV6-4	NA	CASSEAQGSGRWTGELFF
TRBV11-2	NA	CASSLAREVYNEQFF
TRBV7-6	NA	CASSLVQGAGQPQHF
TRBV15	many	CATSREDTGAPSYEQYF
TRBV11-2	NA	CASSFVLNTEAFF
TRBV7-2	NA	CASSLGGQGVYGYTF
TRBV7-2	NA	CASSAGDEQFF
TRBV7-8	NA	CASSFEGMAYEQYF